The 20 T cell receptor beta chains listed next were all sequenced from one sample in a study of T-cell memory formation after mild COVID-19. From the 5' RACE reads, TCRdb called clonotypes with MiXCR, one entry per CDR3 protein. Of under 250,000 distinct CDR3 sequences listed, 8% to 10% are singletons. The sample was PBMCs or a T cell subset sorted from them (not recorded which). The receptors stem from a man aged 18 to 29 who had mild COVID-19 (a few samples of this study predate the infection). Cell type and time point are not known.

This clonotype has at least ten counts. The rearrangement joins TRBV15 to TRBJ1-5; 7 nucleotides align to TRBD1. The junction had 5 bases not matched to a gene; V was cut back by 5 bases and J by 7 bases. CDR3 size: 13 residues. Germline V CDR1 and CDR2: LNHNV, YYDKDF (reference sequence). The CDR3, as DNA: TGTGCCACCAGCGCACAGGGGAGACAGCCCCAGCATTTT. Its translation is CATSAQGRQPQHF.

V is TRBV6-6 and J is TRBJ1-2; D perhaps matches TRBD1 (5 bases). In germline, CDR1 is MNHNY, CDR2 SVGAGI (reference sequence). Trimming took 5 bases from V and 4 from J, leaving 11 bases between them. The CDR3 loop spans 13 amino acids. For the CDR3, the DNA is TGTGCCAGCAGTCCGACAGAAATCTATGGCTACACCTTC. Amino acid sequence: CASSPTEIYGYTF.

The sample holds a few counts of this clonotype. The CDR3 spells CASSQAWSSTTDTQYF. As DNA, the CDR3 is TGCGCCAGCAGCCAAGCTTGGTCTAGCACAACAGATACGCAGTATTTT. This rearrangement joins TRBV4-3 to TRBJ2-3; the D gene is possibly TRBD2 (5 bases). The V end lost 1 base, the J end lost 3 bases, and 14 bases lay between the germline ends. CDR3 length: 16 residues. CDR1 and CDR2 (germline): LGHNA, YSLEER.

This clonotype was observed at least ten times. The CDR3 loop reads CATSRAPGYEQYV. The DNA for the CDR3 is TGTGCCACCAGCAGAGCCCCAGGGTACGAGCAGTACGTC. The V and J genes are TRBV15 and TRBJ2-7, with a possible D match to TRBD1 (5 bases). Germline-derived CDR1 and CDR2 are LNHNV and YYDKDF (reference sequence). The CDR3 has 13 residues. Trimming took off 1 base at V and 4 bases at J, with 8 bases between the two ends.

J is TRBJ2-2 and V is TRBV4-3, with 7 nucleotides matching TRBD1. CDR1 is LGHNA and CDR2 is YSLEER in the germline V gene. The CDR3 loop spans 17 amino acids. Trimming at V came to 0 bases and at J to 0 bases, leaving 4 bases not matched to a gene. CDR3 sequence reads: CASSQDSQGANTGELFF. The CDR3 region has the DNA TGCGCCAGCAGCCAAGATAGTCAGGGGGCGAACACCGGGGAGCTGTTTTTT.

V and J are TRBV12-3 or TRBV12-4 and TRBJ1-2; TRBD1 matches 7 bases. V shed 3 bases and J 4 bases; nucleotides not matched to a gene: 23. The CDR3 has 20 residues. The CDR3 nucleotides read TGTGCCAGCAGTTTTGAGGGGGCCGAGATCATCCCCCAGAAGTTCTATGGCTACACCTTC. Protein product: CASSFEGAEIIPQKFYGYTF.

This clonotype was counted ten times or more. This chain links TRBV3-1 with TRBJ1-1; D uncertain. This CDR3 is built from 16 residues. Germline CDR1 is LGHDT and CDR2 is YNNKEL (reference sequence). V was clipped by 4 bases and J by 1 base, with 16 bases between them. DNA of the CDR3: TGTGCCAGCAGCCGAAAAAGGGATTCAAGGAACACTGAAGCTTTCTTT. This sequence encodes CASSRKRDSRNTEAFF.

The chain recombines TRBV7-9 with TRBJ1-5; D gene ambiguous. V lost 1 base to trimming and J lost 7 bases, with 5 bases between them. The CDR3 is 12 residues long. Germline CDR1 reads SEHNR; CDR2 reads FQNEAQ (reference sequence). As DNA, the CDR3 is TGTGCCAGCAGCTTAGGGTCCCAGCCCCAGCATTTT. Its protein product is CASSLGSQPQHF.

The chain combines TRBV7-9 with TRBJ2-1; D gene uncertain. Germline V gene data show CDR1 as SEHNR and CDR2 as FQNEAQ (reference sequence). The CDR3 is 11 residues long. The CDR3 sequence: CYQQGKGEQFF. DNA for the CDR3: TGTTACCAGCAAGGGAAGGGTGAGCAGTTCTTC.

CDR3 sequence: CASSQGQLKVGELFF. CDR3 sequence (DNA): TGTGCCAGCAGTCAGGGACAACTGAAGGTCGGGGAGCTGTTTTTT. The chain links TRBV28 to TRBJ2-2; TRBD1 is a possible D gene (6 bases). Trimming left V 5 bases short and J 7 bases short, with 17 bases between. The V gene's germline CDR1 is MDHEN and CDR2 SYDVKM. The CDR3 extends over 15 amino acids.

This clonotype was observed a handful of times. V is TRBV5-1 and J is TRBJ2-3; D unclear. V was pared by 4 bases and J by 1 base, with 13 bases between. Germline lookup yields CDR1 SGHRS and CDR2 YFSETQ. This CDR3 has 15 amino acids. The CDR3 coding sequence is TGCGCCAGCAGCCTGGGGTCGATTCGCACAGATACGCAGTATTTT. Residues: CASSLGSIRTDTQYF.

This clonotype occurred many times. J is TRBJ2-5 and V is TRBV12-3 or TRBV12-4; perhaps TRBD2 as D (5 bases). Trimming took 6 bases from V and 1 from J, leaving 15 bases between them. The CDR3 is 15 amino acids. CDR3: CASSSSVGSQETQYF. In nucleotides, the CDR3 is TGTGCCAGCAGCAGCTCTGTGGGGAGCCAAGAGACCCAGTACTTC.

The chain carries TRBV6-6 and TRBJ2-1, with 10 positions matching TRBD1. CDR3 length: 14 amino acids. Per germline, CDR1 MNHNY and CDR2 SVGAGI (reference sequence). V shed 6 bases, J shed 8 bases, and the junction held 7 bases outside the gene matches. DNA of the CDR3: TGTGCCAGCAGGACTGGACAGGGGGGCGATGAGCAGTTCTTC. It codes for CASRTGQGGDEQFF.

V and J are TRBV7-9 and TRBJ2-7, with 7 bases fitting TRBD1. CDR3 length equals 14 residues. The germline V gene encodes CDR1 SEHNR and CDR2 FQNEAQ (reference sequence). The J segment lost 0 bases and the V segment lost 4 bases, leaving 3 bases of the junction unmatched. Here the CDR3 DNA reads TGTGCCAGCAGCTCCGGGACAGCCTCCTACGAGCAGTACTTC. This sequence encodes CASSSGTASYEQYF.

The CDR3, as DNA: TGTGCCAGTCAAATGGCCCTCGATCAGCCCCAGCATTTT. It specifies CASQMALDQPQHF. The V and J genes are TRBV24-1 and TRBJ1-5; D is unclear. There are 13 residues in the CDR3. Germline CDR1 reads KGHDR; CDR2 reads SFDVKD. Deletions cut 11 bases from V and 5 bases from J, with 15 bases between.

V is TRBV3-2 and J is TRBJ1-6; the table names TRBD1, a call not compared with the DNA. TRBV3-2 is assigned pseudogene status. The CDR3 sequence is 14 residues long. In DNA form, the CDR3 reads TGTGCCAGCAGCCCCCGACAGGGCGATTCACCCCTCCACTTT. Encoded protein: CASSPRQGDSPLHF.

This clonotype has only a few counts. This chain connects TRBV7-8 to TRBJ2-5, with D perhaps TRBD2 (5 bases). Germline loops: CDR1 SGHVS, CDR2 FQNEAQ. V gave up 5 bases and J gave up 5 bases, with 15 bases separating them. CDR3 length: 14 amino acids. The CDR3 loop is CASSRGWGRETQYF. The CDR3 DNA follows: TGTGCCAGCAGCCGAGGGTGGGGTCGGGAGACCCAGTACTTC.

This clonotype was observed a few times. J is TRBJ2-2 and V is TRBV3-1; D remains ambiguous. The V and J ends lost 4 bases and 1 base respectively, with 22 bases between them. CDR1 is LGHDT, CDR2 YNNKEL, per germline (reference sequence). The CDR3 is made up of 19 amino acids. CDR3 loop: CASSLISSLLFRNTGELFF. The CDR3 coding sequence is TGTGCCAGCAGCCTCATAAGTTCCCTCTTGTTTCGGAACACCGGGGAGCTGTTTTTT. The variable domain in full, with the rest retrieved from reference TRBV3-1 and TRBJ2-2, is DTAVSQTPKYLVTQMGNDKSIKCEQNLGHDTMYWYKQDSKKFLKIMFSYNNKELIINETVPNRFSPKSPDKAHLNLHINSLELGDSAVYFCASSLISSLLFRNTGELFFGEGSRLTVL.

This clonotype has just a few counts. V is TRBV6-5 and J is TRBJ2-1; TRBD1 agrees at 8 bases. Germline V gene sequence: CDR1 MNHEY, CDR2 SVGAGI. The junction had 5 bases not matched to a gene; V was cut back by 0 bases and J by 7 bases. The CDR3 spans 15 residues. CDR3 in amino acids: CASSYSRQGANEQFF. The DNA of the CDR3 is TGTGCCAGCAGTTACTCGCGTCAGGGGGCGAATGAGCAGTTCTTC.

This clonotype was detected many times. The rearrangement uses TRBV28 and TRBJ1-5; no definite D call. The CDR3 spans 12 residues. The ends were cut back, 6 bases at V and 6 bases at J, with 9 bases in the middle. CDR1 MDHEN and CDR2 SYDVKM come from the germline V gene. CDR3 DNA sequence: TGTGCCAGCAGCTCCTCAGGTCAGCCCCAGCATTTT. It encodes CASSSSGQPQHF.